Below, 8 T cell receptor beta chains from the same sample are listed, as sequenced in a study. The sorted Tregs were CD4+CD25+CD127-/low cells. TCRdb recomputed calls from the 5' RACE reads with MiXCR, one row per CDR3 protein. The sample has approximately 11,000 distinct CDR3 sequences; approximately 26% are singletons. The sequenced sample consisted of Tregs sorted from a lymph node. These TCRs come from a female donor with breast cancer.

The V gene is TRBV7-9, the J gene TRBJ2-7; no clear D. Looked up from germline, CDR1 is SEHNR and CDR2 is FQNEAQ (reference sequence). This CDR3 comprises 14 residues. V was shortened by 2 bases and J by 9 bases, with 17 bases between the two germline ends. DNA for the CDR3: TGTGCCAGCAGCTTAAGACAAGGGATGGACGGGCAGTACTTC. It yields the protein CASSLRQGMDGQYF.

This clonotype occurred many times. The chain is built from TRBV1 and TRBJ2-2; no check of the table's D call, TRBD1, against the DNA was made. TRBV1 is tagged as a pseudogene. The CDR3 is made up of 14 amino acids. CDR3 DNA: TGCACCAGCAGGGCTAGAGGGGGCACCGGGGAGCTGTTTTTT. Amino acid sequence: CTSRARGGTGELFF.

This clonotype is labeled as medium-sized. This chain links TRBV7-8 with TRBJ1-1; no definite D call. Per the germline V gene, CDR1 is SGHVS and CDR2 is FQNEAQ. Trimming removed 4 bases at V and 11 bases at J, with 14 bases between. The CDR3 totals 12 residues. CDR3 in amino acids: CASSSRPSLAFF. In DNA, the CDR3 is TGTGCCAGCAGCTCAAGGCCCAGTCTGGCTTTCTTT.

The chain has TRBV18 and TRBJ1-4; no firm D call. Trimming stripped 6 bases from V and 2 bases from J, with 7 bases between. CDR3 length equals 13 residues. The V gene's germline CDR1 is KGHSH and CDR2 LQKENI. The CDR3 nucleotides are TGTGCCAGCTCGGCTCCTACTAATGAAAAACTGTTTTTT. As protein: CASSAPTNEKLFF.

This clonotype was detected ten times or more. The J gene is TRBJ2-7, the V gene TRBV10-2; 10 nucleotides match TRBD2. Germline-derived CDR1 and CDR2 are WSHSY and SAAADI. After removal of 10 bases from V and 2 bases from J, the junction contained 17 bases not matched to a gene. The CDR3 length is 17 residues. The CDR3 loop reads CAIKAGEGTSVTYEQYF. DNA for the CDR3: TGCGCCATCAAAGCCGGGGAGGGGACTAGCGTTACCTACGAGCAGTACTTC.

Only one count was recorded for this clonotype. The chain recombines TRBV7-6 with TRBJ2-1, with 11 bases matching TRBD2. The CDR3 is made up of 20 amino acids. The V gene end was trimmed by 2 bases and the J gene end by 3 bases; junction bases not matched to a gene: 15. Germline loops: CDR1 SGHVS, CDR2 FNYEAQ. The CDR3 sequence is CASSLTSSGTSGPGYNEQFF. The CDR3 region has the DNA TGTGCCAGCAGCTTAACCAGCTCCGGGACTAGCGGCCCTGGCTACAATGAGCAGTTCTTC.

As to this clonotype: The CDR3 ends on some other residue instead of the conserved phenylalanine or tryptophan, so this is likely a read error. V and J are TRBV5-1 and TRBJ2-4; 8 nucleotides agree with TRBD2. Germline values: CDR1 SGHRS, CDR2 YFSETQ. The junction had 14 bases not matched to a gene; V was cut back by 6 bases and J by 3 bases. The CDR3 has 17 residues. CDR3 sequence reads: CASNPGLGGAVKNIQYS. The CDR3 nucleotides read TGCGCCAGCAACCCGGGACTAGGGGGAGCGGTCAAAAACATTCAGTACTCC.

Worth noting for this clonotype: This may stem from a read error, because a much larger clone lies one nucleotide away. The CDR3 reads CATGRDLVTGELFF. In DNA, the CDR3 is TGTGCCACTGGGAGGGATCTTGTGACCGGGGAGCTGTTTTTT. The genes are TRBV6-6 and TRBJ2-2; TRBD2 matches at 7 bases. V shed 10 bases and J 5 bases; nucleotides not matched to a gene: 10. Germline V CDR1 and CDR2: MNHNY, SVGAGI (reference sequence). This CDR3 comprises 14 residues.